These T cell receptor beta chains were read from a single sample in a study of molecular identifiers for immune sequencing clone quantification. TCRdb redid the calling of the PCR reads with MiXCR, one entry per CDR3 protein. The table has some 650,000 distinct CDR3 sequences, 15% to 20% seen once. Sample: naive CD8+ T cells from blood, with Jurkat cell RNA spiked in. The receptors here all came from a human donor in good health. Some libraries in this study had Jurkat cell RNA spiked in. Both conserved end residues are part of each CDR3. A D gene is named only where the DNA matches it firmly. Clone size is stated in some rows and not others, as once, few, many or a class when expanded.

v_gene: TRBV7-9
abundance: many
d_gene: .
j_gene: TRBJ2-1
CDR3aa: CASSQNVMSSYNEQFF
CDR3nt: TGTGCCAGCAGCCAAAACGTCATGAGCTCCTACAATGAGCAGTTCTTC

v_gene: TRBV5-8
abundance: many
d_gene: .
j_gene: TRBJ1-1
CDR3aa: CASSFDWTEAFF
CDR3nt: TGTGCCAGCAGCTTCGACTGGACTGAAGCTTTCTTT

v_gene: TRBV7-2
abundance: few
d_gene: .
j_gene: TRBJ1-1
CDR3aa: CASSLRESMNTEAFF
CDR3nt: TGTGCCAGCAGCCTGAGGGAATCGATGAACACTGAAGCTTTCTTT

v_gene: TRBV18
abundance: many
d_gene: TRBD2
j_gene: TRBJ2-3
CDR3aa: CASSLAGASDTQYF
CDR3nt: TGTGCCAGCTCACTAGCGGGAGCGTCAGATACGCAGTATTTT

v_gene: TRBV27
abundance: many
d_gene: .
j_gene: TRBJ2-2
CDR3aa: CASSLGLVYAGELFF
CDR3nt: TGTGCCAGCAGTTTAGGGCTAGTCTACGCCGGGGAGCTGTTTTTT

v_gene: TRBV11-2
abundance: .
d_gene: TRBD1
j_gene: TRBJ1-2
CDR3aa: CASSLNIGTGEVEGTGYGYTF
CDR3nt: TGTGCCAGCAGCTTAAATATTGGGACAGGGGAGGTAGAGGGGACCGGCTATGGCTACACCTTC

v_gene: TRBV14
abundance: few
d_gene: .
j_gene: TRBJ2-7
CDR3aa: CASSQNTGTLSYEQYF
CDR3nt: TGTGCCAGCAGCCAAAACACCGGGACACTTTCCTACGAGCAGTACTTC

v_gene: TRBV6-2/TRBV6-3
abundance: few
d_gene: .
j_gene: TRBJ1-2
CDR3aa: CASSYSWDGGYTF
CDR3nt: TGTGCCAGCAGTTACTCGTGGGACGGAGGCTACACCTTC

v_gene: TRBV9
abundance: many
d_gene: .
j_gene: TRBJ1-2
CDR3aa: CASSASEATSYGYTF
CDR3nt: TGTGCCAGCAGCGCTTCAGAAGCAACATCCTATGGCTACACCTTC

v_gene: TRBV4-1
abundance: many
d_gene: .
j_gene: TRBJ1-1
CDR3aa: CASSQDQAGLMNTEAFF
CDR3nt: TGCGCCAGCAGCCAAGATCAGGCAGGGCTGATGAACACTGAAGCTTTCTTT

v_gene: TRBV7-2
abundance: many
d_gene: TRBD1
j_gene: TRBJ2-3
CDR3aa: CASSLDRQGEDTQYF
CDR3nt: TGTGCCAGCAGCTTAGATCGACAGGGAGAAGATACGCAGTATTTT

v_gene: TRBV4-3
abundance: .
d_gene: .
j_gene: TRBJ1-1
CDR3aa: CASSQDWSAGRTEAFF
CDR3nt: TGCGCCAGCAGCCAAGATTGGTCGGCAGGGCGGACTGAAGCTTTCTTT

v_gene: TRBV7-2
abundance: many
d_gene: .
j_gene: TRBJ1-2
CDR3aa: CASSLVGSSYGYTF
CDR3nt: TGTGCCAGCAGCTTAGTGGGCAGTTCCTATGGCTACACCTTC

v_gene: TRBV28
abundance: many
d_gene: TRBD2
j_gene: TRBJ2-7
CDR3aa: CASSSRAAGGSYEQYF
CDR3nt: TGTGCCAGCAGTTCCAGGGCCGCGGGGGGCAGCTACGAGCAGTACTTC

v_gene: TRBV7-9
abundance: .
d_gene: TRBD1
j_gene: TRBJ2-7
CDR3aa: CASSYPAGTGFEQYF
CDR3nt: TGTGCCAGCAGCTACCCCGCGGGGACAGGTTTCGAGCAGTACTTC

v_gene: TRBV7-2
abundance: many
d_gene: TRBD2
j_gene: TRBJ2-7
CDR3aa: CASGLAGGQGGQYF
CDR3nt: TGTGCCAGCGGACTAGCGGGAGGGCAGGGCGGGCAGTACTTC

v_gene: TRBV28
abundance: .
d_gene: .
j_gene: TRBJ2-2
CDR3aa: CASSFRGRRDGELFF
CDR3nt: TGTGCCAGCAGTTTCCGGGGCCGACGGGACGGGGAGCTGTTTTTT

v_gene: TRBV27
abundance: many
d_gene: .
j_gene: TRBJ2-7
CDR3aa: CASSPGKSSYEQYF
CDR3nt: TGTGCCAGCAGTCCGGGAAAGAGCTCCTACGAGCAGTACTTC

v_gene: TRBV6-2/TRBV6-3
abundance: few
d_gene: .
j_gene: TRBJ1-5
CDR3aa: CACSYSTDSNQPQHF
CDR3nt: TGTGCCTGCAGTTATTCTACGGATAGCAATCAGCCCCAGCATTTT

v_gene: TRBV5-5
abundance: many
d_gene: TRBD1
j_gene: TRBJ1-5
CDR3aa: CASRPTGELNQPQHF
CDR3nt: TGTGCCAGCAGACCGACAGGGGAACTCAATCAGCCCCAGCATTTT

v_gene: TRBV28
abundance: many
d_gene: TRBD1
j_gene: TRBJ1-1
CDR3aa: CASSRDRGYTEAFF
CDR3nt: TGTGCCAGCAGTAGGGACAGGGGATACACTGAAGCTTTCTTT

v_gene: TRBV6-2/TRBV6-3
abundance: .
d_gene: .
j_gene: TRBJ1-5
CDR3aa: CASTPRGGYQPQHF
CDR3nt: TGTGCCAGCACCCCGAGGGGGGGCTATCAGCCCCAGCATTTT

v_gene: TRBV27
abundance: many
d_gene: TRBD2
j_gene: TRBJ2-7
CDR3aa: CASSFTSGHTYEQYF
CDR3nt: TGTGCCAGCAGTTTCACTAGCGGGCACACCTACGAGCAGTACTTC

v_gene: TRBV12-3/TRBV12-4
abundance: few
d_gene: .
j_gene: TRBJ2-1
CDR3aa: CASSHYQLYNEQFF
CDR3nt: TGTGCCAGCAGCCACTACCAGCTGTACAATGAGCAGTTCTTC